Following are 17 T cell receptor beta chains from one sample sequenced in a study of Graves' ophthalmopathy and Graves' hyperthyroidism. The study amplified TCR beta CDR3 regions using RNA transcripts. HTBI primers were employed in first-round RT-PCR, then a second-round multiplex PCR followed. Via MiXCR, TCRdb re-called the multiplex PCR reads, giving one row per CDR3 protein. This sample has more than 1,000,000 distinct CDR3 sequences, with 35% to 45% found just once. The source material was peripheral blood or thyroid tissue (not recorded which). The receptor set was obtained from an adult man with Graves' hyperthyroidism.

As concerns this clonotype: This could be a read error, since a much larger clone is one nucleotide away. This chain uses TRBV9 with TRBJ2-5, with 7 bases fitting TRBD2. V gave up 0 bases and J gave up 3 bases; unmatched junction bases: 5. Germline-derived CDR1 and CDR2 are SGDLS and YYNGEE. The CDR3 covers 15 residues. The CDR3 spells CASSVVGGSEETQYF. The CDR3 DNA is TGTGCCAGCAGCGTAGTGGGCGGGAGCGAAGAGACCCAGTACTTC.

The chain combines TRBV12-3 or TRBV12-4 with TRBJ1-3; D perhaps matches TRBD1 (6 bases). V shed 7 bases and J shed 0 bases, with 10 bases lying between them. The CDR3 consists of 14 residues. Here the CDR3 reads CASNKDSSGNTIYF. Here the CDR3 DNA reads TGTGCCAGCAACAAGGACAGCTCTGGAAACACCATATATTTT.

This clonotype has a count of ten or more. The chain recombines TRBV6-6 with TRBJ1-6; D gene ambiguous. This CDR3 is built from 15 residues. Trimming removed 6 bases at V and 4 bases at J, with 13 bases between. Germline CDR1 MNHNY, CDR2 SVGAGI (reference sequence). CDR3 coding DNA: TGTGCCAGCAGCCCCCGGGTGGGGTATAATTCACCCCTCCACTTT. Translating it yields CASSPRVGYNSPLHF.

The chain links TRBV9 to TRBJ2-3, with TRBD1 matching 7 bases. CDR1 SGDLS and CDR2 YYNGEE come from the germline V gene. CDR3 length: 9 residues. Trimming took 4 bases from V and 14 from J; bases not matched to a gene: 1. CDR3 residues: CASSRDRYF. CDR3 coding DNA: TGTGCCAGCAGCCGGGACAGGTATTTT. Variable domain in full (rest from reference TRBV9 and TRBJ2-3): DSGVTQTPKHLITATGQRVTLRCSPRSGDLSVYWYQQSLDQGLQFLIQYYNGEERAKGNILERFSAQQFPDLHSELNLSSLELGDSALYFCASSRDRYFGPGTRLTVL.

The rearrangement links TRBV2 to TRBJ2-6; D is possibly TRBD1 (6 bases). Germline CDR1 is SNHLY and CDR2 is FYNNEI. This CDR3 comprises 22 residues. Trimming stripped 0 bases from V and 0 bases from J, with 24 bases between. CDR3 residues: CASSEAPGRGHTGLSGANVLTF. In DNA, the CDR3 is TGTGCCAGCAGTGAAGCCCCGGGTCGGGGACACACAGGCCTCTCTGGGGCCAACGTCCTGACTTTC.

CDR3 sequence (DNA): TGTGCCACCAGCAGAGATCGGGACCAGGGAGACTTCGGGGAGCTGTTTTTT. This translates into CATSRDRDQGDFGELFF. The V and J genes are TRBV15 and TRBJ2-2; D could derive from TRBD1 or TRBD2 (5 bases each). The germline CDR1 and CDR2 sequences are LNHNV and YYDKDF (reference sequence). V was trimmed by 0 bases and J by 7 bases, leaving 18 bases between them. The CDR3 length is 17 residues.

This chain connects TRBV9 to TRBJ2-2; D not certain. V was clipped by 4 bases and J by 1 base, with 11 bases between them. In germline, CDR1 is SGDLS, CDR2 YYNGEE. CDR3 length equals 15 residues. The CDR3 loop reads CASSPLFENTGELFF. The DNA of the CDR3 is TGTGCCAGCAGCCCCCTTTTTGAGAACACCGGGGAGCTGTTTTTT. The complete variable domain, with remaining parts taken from reference TRBV9 and TRBJ2-2, reads DSGVTQTPKHLITATGQRVTLRCSPRSGDLSVYWYQQSLDQGLQFLIQYYNGEERAKGNILERFSAQQFPDLHSELNLSSLELGDSALYFCASSPLFENTGELFFGEGSRLTVL.

This clonotype was detected only a few times. J is TRBJ1-5 and V is TRBV5-1; D not certain. In germline, CDR1 is SGHRS, CDR2 YFSETQ. The V end was cut by 0 bases, the J end by 3 bases, with 7 bases between. The CDR3 runs 14 residues. CDR3 region: CASSLEPLNQPQHF. DNA of the CDR3: TGCGCCAGCAGCTTGGAGCCGCTCAATCAGCCCCAGCATTTT.

The rearrangement links TRBV6-1 to TRBJ2-7; tentatively, D is TRBD2 (6 bases). CDR1 is MNHNS, CDR2 SASEGT, per germline. This CDR3 has 13 residues. The V end was cut by 10 bases, the J end by 2 bases, with 15 bases between. The CDR3 DNA sequence: TGTGCCACCTCGGAGGGAAGGGCCTACGAGCAGTACTTC. Amino acid sequence: CATSEGRAYEQYF.

This clonotype has a single count. One junction end does not reproduce the germline sequence, and a read error may be involved. The genes are TRBV19 and TRBJ2-7, with D possibly matching TRBD1 (6 bases). This CDR3 spans 12 amino acids. The germline gives CDR1 LNHDA, CDR2 SQIVND (reference sequence). CDR3: CASSLDSYGQYF. In DNA form, the CDR3 reads TGTGCCAGTAGCTTGGACAGCTACGGGCAGTACTTC.

The chain employs TRBV20-1 and TRBJ1-3, with D uncertain. The CDR3 spans 17 residues. The V end was cut by 0 bases, the J end by 3 bases, with 18 bases between. Germline V gives CDR1 DFQATT, CDR2 SNEGSKA (reference sequence). CDR3 sequence: CSARDARVGLGGNTIYF. The CDR3 DNA reads TGCAGTGCTAGAGATGCGAGGGTAGGCCTTGGTGGAAACACCATATATTTT.

This clonotype occurred a few times. The chain has TRBV9 and TRBJ2-2, with D perhaps assigned TRBD1 or TRBD2 (5 bases each). This CDR3 has 14 residues. V lost 4 bases to trimming and J lost 3 bases, with 10 bases between them. CDR1 and CDR2 (germline): SGDLS, YYNGEE. DNA for the CDR3: TGTGCCAGCAGCCCGGGACCCTACACCGGGGAGCTGTTTTTT. Its protein product is CASSPGPYTGELFF.

This clonotype has at least ten counts. This chain connects TRBV20-1 to TRBJ1-5, with 7 bases aligning to TRBD1. Per the germline V gene, CDR1 is DFQATT and CDR2 is SNEGSKA (reference sequence). V gave up 1 base and J gave up 5 bases; unmatched junction bases: 5. The CDR3 length is 14 residues. This CDR3 reads CSARANRGHQPQHF. The CDR3 nucleotides are TGCAGTGCTAGAGCCAACAGGGGTCATCAGCCCCAGCATTTT.

This clonotype showed up many times. V and J are TRBV4-3 and TRBJ1-2; D may be TRBD1 (6 bases). This CDR3 has 15 residues. The ends were cut back, 4 bases at V and 2 bases at J, with 14 bases in the middle. Looked up from germline, CDR1 is LGHNA and CDR2 is YSLEER. The CDR3 region is CASSPDRTRNYGYTF. The CDR3 DNA is TGCGCCAGCAGCCCAGACAGGACCCGGAACTATGGCTACACCTTC.

This sequence joins TRBV11-2 and TRBJ1-2; 10 bases are shared with TRBD1. CDR1 is SGHAT, CDR2 FQNNGV, per germline. J was trimmed by 6 bases and V by 5 bases; bases with no gene match: 9. The CDR3 totals 15 residues. This CDR3 is CASSQGTGDINGYTF. CDR3 DNA sequence: TGTGCCAGCAGCCAGGGGACAGGGGACATCAATGGCTACACCTTC.

The chain carries TRBV30 and TRBJ2-7; no firm D call. V was shortened by 2 bases and J by 5 bases, with 7 bases between the two germline ends. The V gene's germline CDR1 is GTSNPN and CDR2 SVGIG (reference sequence). CDR3 size: 11 residues. This CDR3 reads CAWSIVHEQYF. CDR3 DNA sequence: TGTGCCTGGAGTATAGTCCACGAGCAGTACTTC. Variable domain in full (rest from reference TRBV30 and TRBJ2-7): SQTIHQWPATLVQPVGSPLSLECTVEGTSNPNLYWYRQAAGRGLQLLFYSVGIGQISSEVPQNLSASRPQDRQFILSSKKLLLSDSGFYLCAWSIVHEQYFGPGTRLTVT.

The sample holds a few counts of this clonotype. V gene TRBV7-2 combines with J gene TRBJ2-7; TRBD2 might be the D (6 bases). Between the trimmed V and J ends, which lost 5 bases and 3 bases, there was a span of 14 bases. Germline V gene sequence: CDR1 SGHTA, CDR2 FQGNSA. This CDR3 is 14 amino acids long. In DNA, the CDR3 is TGTGCCAGCAGCCCCTGGGACTCTTACTACGAGCAGTACTTC. Residues: CASSPWDSYYEQYF.